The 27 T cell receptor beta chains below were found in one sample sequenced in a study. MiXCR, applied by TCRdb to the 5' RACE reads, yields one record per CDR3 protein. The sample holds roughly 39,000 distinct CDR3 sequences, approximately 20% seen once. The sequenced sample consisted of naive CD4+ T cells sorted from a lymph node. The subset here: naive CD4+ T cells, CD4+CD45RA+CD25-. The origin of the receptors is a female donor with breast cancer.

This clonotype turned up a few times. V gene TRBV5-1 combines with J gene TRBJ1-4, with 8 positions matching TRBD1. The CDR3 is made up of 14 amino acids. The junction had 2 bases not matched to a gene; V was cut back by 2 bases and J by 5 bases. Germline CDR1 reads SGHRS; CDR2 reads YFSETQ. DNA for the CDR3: TGCGCCAGCAGCTTTCGACAGGGGAATGAAAAACTGTTTTTT. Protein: CASSFRQGNEKLFF.

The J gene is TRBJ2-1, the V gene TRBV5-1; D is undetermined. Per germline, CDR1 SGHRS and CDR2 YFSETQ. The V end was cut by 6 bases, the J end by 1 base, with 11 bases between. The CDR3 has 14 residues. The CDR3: CASKSALSYNEQFF. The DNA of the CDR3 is TGCGCCAGCAAGTCGGCCCTTTCCTACAATGAGCAGTTCTTC. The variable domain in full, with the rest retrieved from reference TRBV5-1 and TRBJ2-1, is KAGVTQTPRYLIKTRGQQVTLSCSPISGHRSVSWYQQTPGQGLQFLFEYFSETQRNKGNFPGRFSGRQFSNSRSEMNVSTLELGDSALYLCASKSALSYNEQFFGPGTRLTVL.

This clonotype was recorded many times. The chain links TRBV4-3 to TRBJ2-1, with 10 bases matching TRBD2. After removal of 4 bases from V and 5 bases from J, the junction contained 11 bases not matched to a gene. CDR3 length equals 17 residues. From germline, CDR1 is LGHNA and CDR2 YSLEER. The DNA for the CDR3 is TGCGCCAGCAGCCCAAGGCCGGGACTAGCGTCCAACAATGAGCAGTTCTTC. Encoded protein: CASSPRPGLASNNEQFF.

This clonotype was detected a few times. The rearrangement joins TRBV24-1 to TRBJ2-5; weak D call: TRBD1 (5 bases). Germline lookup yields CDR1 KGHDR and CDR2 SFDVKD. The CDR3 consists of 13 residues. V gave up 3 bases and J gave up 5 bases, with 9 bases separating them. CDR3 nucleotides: TGTGCCACCAGTGATCGACAGCTTGAGACCCAGTACTTC. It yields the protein CATSDRQLETQYF.

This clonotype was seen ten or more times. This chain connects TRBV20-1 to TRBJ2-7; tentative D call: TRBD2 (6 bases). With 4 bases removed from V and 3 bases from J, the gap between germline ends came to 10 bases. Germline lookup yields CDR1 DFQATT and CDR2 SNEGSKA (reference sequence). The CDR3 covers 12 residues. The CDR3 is CSANLGGYEQYF. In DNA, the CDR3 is TGCAGTGCTAACCTGGGGGGCTACGAGCAGTACTTC.

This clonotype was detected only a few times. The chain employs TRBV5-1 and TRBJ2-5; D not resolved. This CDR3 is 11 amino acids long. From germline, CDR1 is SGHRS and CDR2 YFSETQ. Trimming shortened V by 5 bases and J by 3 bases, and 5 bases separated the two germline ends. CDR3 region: CASRLKETQYF. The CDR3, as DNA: TGCGCCAGCAGGCTGAAAGAGACCCAGTACTTC.

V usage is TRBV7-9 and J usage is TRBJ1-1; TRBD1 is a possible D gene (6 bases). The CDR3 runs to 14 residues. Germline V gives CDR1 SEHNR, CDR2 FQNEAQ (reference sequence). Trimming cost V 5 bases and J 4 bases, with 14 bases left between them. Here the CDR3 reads CASSRPGGPTEAFF. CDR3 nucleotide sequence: TGTGCCAGCAGCCGTCCTGGGGGGCCCACTGAAGCTTTCTTT.

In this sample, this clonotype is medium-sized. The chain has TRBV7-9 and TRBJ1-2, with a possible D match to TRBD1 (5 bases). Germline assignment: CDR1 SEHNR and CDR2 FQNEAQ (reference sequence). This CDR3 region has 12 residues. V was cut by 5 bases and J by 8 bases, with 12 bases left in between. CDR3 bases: TGTGCCAGCAGCCCCCAGACAGTAGGCTACACCTTC. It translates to CASSPQTVGYTF.

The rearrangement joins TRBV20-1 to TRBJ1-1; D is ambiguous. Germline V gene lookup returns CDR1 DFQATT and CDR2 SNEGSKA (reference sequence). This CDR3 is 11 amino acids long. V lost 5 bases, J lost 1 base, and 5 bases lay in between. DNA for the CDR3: TGCAGTGCTCTCTGGAACACTGAAGCTTTCTTT. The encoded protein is CSALWNTEAFF.

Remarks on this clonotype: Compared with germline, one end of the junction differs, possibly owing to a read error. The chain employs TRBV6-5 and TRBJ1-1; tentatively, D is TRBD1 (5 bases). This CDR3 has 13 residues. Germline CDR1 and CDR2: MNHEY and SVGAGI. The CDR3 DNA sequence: TGTGCCAGCAGTCGTTACCAGGGCACTGAAGCTTGCTTT. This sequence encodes CASSRYQGTEACF.

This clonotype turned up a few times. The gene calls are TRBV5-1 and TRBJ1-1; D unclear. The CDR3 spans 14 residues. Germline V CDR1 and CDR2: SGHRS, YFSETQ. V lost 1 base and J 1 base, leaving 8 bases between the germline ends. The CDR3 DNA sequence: TGCGCCAGCAGCTTGATGCGCGAGAACACTGAAGCTTTCTTT. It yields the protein CASSLMRENTEAFF.

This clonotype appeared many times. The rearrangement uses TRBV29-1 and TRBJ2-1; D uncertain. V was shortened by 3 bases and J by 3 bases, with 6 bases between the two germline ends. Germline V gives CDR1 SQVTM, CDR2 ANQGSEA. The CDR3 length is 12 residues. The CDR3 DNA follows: TGCAGCGTTGACCGGAGCTACAATGAGCAGTTCTTC. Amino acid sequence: CSVDRSYNEQFF.

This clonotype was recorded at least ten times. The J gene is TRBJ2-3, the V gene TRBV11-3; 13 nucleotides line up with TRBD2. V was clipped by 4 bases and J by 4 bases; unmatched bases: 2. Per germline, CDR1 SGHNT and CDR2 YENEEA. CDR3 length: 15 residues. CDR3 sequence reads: CASSSGLAGADTQYF. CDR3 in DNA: TGTGCCAGCAGCTCTGGACTAGCGGGAGCAGATACGCAGTATTTT.

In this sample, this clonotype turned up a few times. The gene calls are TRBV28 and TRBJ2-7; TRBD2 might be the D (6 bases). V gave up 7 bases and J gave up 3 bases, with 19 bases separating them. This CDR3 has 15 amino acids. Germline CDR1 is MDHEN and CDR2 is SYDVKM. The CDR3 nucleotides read TGTGCCAGCACCGATGTCGCGGGACGCTTCTACGAGCAGTACTTC. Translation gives CASTDVAGRFYEQYF. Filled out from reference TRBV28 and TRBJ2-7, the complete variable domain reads DVKVTQSSRYLVKRTGEKVFLECVQDMDHENMFWYRQDPGLGLRLIYFSYDVKMKEKGDIPEGYSVSREKKERFSLILESASTNQTSMYLCASTDVAGRFYEQYFGPGTRLTVT.

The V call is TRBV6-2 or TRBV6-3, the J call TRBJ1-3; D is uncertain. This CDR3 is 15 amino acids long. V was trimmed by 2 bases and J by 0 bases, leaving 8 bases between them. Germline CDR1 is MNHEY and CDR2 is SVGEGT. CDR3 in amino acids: CASSYGPVSGNTIYF. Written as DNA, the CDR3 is TGTGCCAGCAGTTACGGTCCAGTCTCTGGAAACACCATATATTTT.

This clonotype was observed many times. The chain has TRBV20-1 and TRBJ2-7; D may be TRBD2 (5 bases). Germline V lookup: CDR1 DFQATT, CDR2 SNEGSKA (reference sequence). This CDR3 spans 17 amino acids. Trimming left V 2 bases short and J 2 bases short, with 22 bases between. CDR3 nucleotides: TGCAGTGCTAGACCACGAGGTCGGGCGGGCGACCCCTACGAGCAGTACTTC. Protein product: CSARPRGRAGDPYEQYF.

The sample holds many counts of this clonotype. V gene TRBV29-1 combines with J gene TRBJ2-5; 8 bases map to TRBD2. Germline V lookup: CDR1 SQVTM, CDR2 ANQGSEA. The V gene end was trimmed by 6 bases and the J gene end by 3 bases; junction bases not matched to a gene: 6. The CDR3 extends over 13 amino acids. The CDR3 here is CSVAPGGKETQYF. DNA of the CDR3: TGCAGCGTCGCCCCGGGAGGGAAAGAGACCCAGTACTTC.

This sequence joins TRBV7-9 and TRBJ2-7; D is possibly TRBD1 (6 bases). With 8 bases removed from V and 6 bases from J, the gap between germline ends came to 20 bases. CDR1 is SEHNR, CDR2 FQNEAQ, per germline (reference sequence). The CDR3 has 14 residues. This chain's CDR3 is CASGRGGWKGEQYF. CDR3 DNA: TGTGCCAGCGGCCGAGGGGGATGGAAGGGCGAGCAGTACTTC.

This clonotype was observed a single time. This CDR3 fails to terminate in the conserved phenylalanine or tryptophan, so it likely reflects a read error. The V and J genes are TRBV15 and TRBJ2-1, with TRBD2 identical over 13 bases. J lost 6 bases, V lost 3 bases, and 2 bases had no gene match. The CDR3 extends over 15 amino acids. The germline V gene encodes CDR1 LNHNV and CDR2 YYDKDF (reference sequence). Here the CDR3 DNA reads TGTGCCACCAGCAGTCGGACTAGCGGGAGCAATGAGCAGTTCATC. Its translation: CATSSRTSGSNEQFI.

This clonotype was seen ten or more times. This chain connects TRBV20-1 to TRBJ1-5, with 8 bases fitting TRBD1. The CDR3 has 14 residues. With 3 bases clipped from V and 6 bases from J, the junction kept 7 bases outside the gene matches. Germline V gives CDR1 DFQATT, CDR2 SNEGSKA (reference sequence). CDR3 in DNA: TGCAGTGCTAGGGACAGGGCCCTCAGTCAGCCCCAGCATTTT. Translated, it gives CSARDRALSQPQHF.

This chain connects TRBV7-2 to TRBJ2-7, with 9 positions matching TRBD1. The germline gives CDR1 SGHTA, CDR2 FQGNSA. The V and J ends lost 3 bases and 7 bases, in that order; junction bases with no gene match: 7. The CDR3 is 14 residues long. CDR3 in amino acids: CASSFEQGAGEQYF. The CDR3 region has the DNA TGTGCCAGCAGCTTTGAACAGGGGGCGGGGGAGCAGTACTTC.

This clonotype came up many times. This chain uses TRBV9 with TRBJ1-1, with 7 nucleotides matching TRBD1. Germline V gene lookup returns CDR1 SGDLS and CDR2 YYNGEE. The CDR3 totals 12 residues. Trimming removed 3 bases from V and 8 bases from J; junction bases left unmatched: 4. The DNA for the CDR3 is TGTGCCAGCAGCGCGTCGACAGGGGAAGCTTTCTTT. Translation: CASSASTGEAFF. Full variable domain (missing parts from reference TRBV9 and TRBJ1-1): DSGVTQTPKHLITATGQRVTLRCSPRSGDLSVYWYQQSLDQGLQFLIQYYNGEERAKGNILERFSAQQFPDLHSELNLSSLELGDSALYFCASSASTGEAFFGQGTRLTVV.

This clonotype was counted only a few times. CDR3 DNA sequence: TGCGCCAGCAGGGAGGGGGGGTCCGGAGAGACCCAGTACTTC. This codes for CASREGGSGETQYF. This rearrangement joins TRBV5-1 to TRBJ2-5; D possibly corresponds to TRBD2 (7 bases). V lost 5 bases and J lost 4, with 15 bases in between. Germline V gene lookup returns CDR1 SGHRS and CDR2 YFSETQ. The CDR3 is made up of 14 amino acids.

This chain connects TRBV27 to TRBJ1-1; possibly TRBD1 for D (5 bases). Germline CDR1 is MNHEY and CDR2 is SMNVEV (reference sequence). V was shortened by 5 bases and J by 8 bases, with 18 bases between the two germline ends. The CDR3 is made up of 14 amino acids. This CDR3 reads CASSRWDRREEAFF. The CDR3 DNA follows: TGTGCCAGCAGTAGATGGGACCGCCGAGAGGAAGCTTTCTTT.

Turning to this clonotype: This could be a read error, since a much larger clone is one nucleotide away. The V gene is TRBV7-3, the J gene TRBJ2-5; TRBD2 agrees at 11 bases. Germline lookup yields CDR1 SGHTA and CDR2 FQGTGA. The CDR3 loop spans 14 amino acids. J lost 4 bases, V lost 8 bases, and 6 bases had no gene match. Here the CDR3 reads CASGPGLAGETQYF. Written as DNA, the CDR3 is TGTGCCAGCGGCCCCGGACTAGCGGGAGAGACCCAGTACTTC.

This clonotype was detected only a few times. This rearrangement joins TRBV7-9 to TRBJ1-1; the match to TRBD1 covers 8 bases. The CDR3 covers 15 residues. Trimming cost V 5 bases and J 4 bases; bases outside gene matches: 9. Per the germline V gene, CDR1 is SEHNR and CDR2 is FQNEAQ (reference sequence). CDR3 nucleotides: TGTGCCAGCAGCGACTGGCGTGGGACAGGCACTGAAGCTTTCTTT. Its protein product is CASSDWRGTGTEAFF.

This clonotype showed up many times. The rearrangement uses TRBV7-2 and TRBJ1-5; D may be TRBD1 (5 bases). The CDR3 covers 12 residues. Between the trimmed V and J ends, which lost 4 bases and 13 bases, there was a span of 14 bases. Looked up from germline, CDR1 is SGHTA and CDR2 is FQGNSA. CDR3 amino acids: CASSSSRDGQHF. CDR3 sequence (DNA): TGTGCCAGCAGCTCCTCCCGGGACGGACAGCATTTT.